The sequence of this TCR beta chain was determined in a study of early T cells in non-severe SARS-CoV-2 infection. Overall study context: With bulk RNA from unsorted whole blood as input, sequencing yielded unpaired chains. Study-wide results and caveats: Matching with VDJdb favored anti-spike CD8 responses (missing private and CD4 specificities).

Individual cDNA molecules carried attached unique molecular identifiers. One entry per CDR3 protein, called by TCRdb with MiXCR from the 5' RACE reads. The sample holds roughly 100,000 distinct CDR3 sequences; less than 15% are singletons and the top ten take about 2.3%. A remark on this clonotype: Its target is unknown.

CDR3 length equals 13 residues. V was pared by 6 bases and J by 0 bases, with 8 bases between. CDR1 and CDR2 (germline): MDHEN, SYDVKM. This clonotype was obtained from an adult who was a healthcare worker with PCR-confirmed SARS-CoV-2 infection or an uninfected control (not recorded which). V usage is TRBV28 and J usage is TRBJ1-1; D remains ambiguous. The sequencing input was whole blood. Here the CDR3 reads CASRPSVNTEAFF. The DNA of the CDR3 is TGTGCCAGCAGACCTTCCGTGAACACTGAAGCTTTCTTT.